These 20 T cell receptor beta chains share one sample of origin, sequenced in a study of blood T cells in healthy people across ages. Through a sample-barcoded 5' primer and a J-beta primer mix, a second PCR was run for roughly 6 to 11 cycles. TCRdb passed the 5' RACE reads through MiXCR, listing each CDR3 protein once. The sample yields 540,000 or so distinct CDR3 sequences, approximately 30% seen once. The sequenced sample was blood. These receptors originate from a woman aged 65 to 85 in good health.

The chain uses TRBV5-1 and TRBJ2-1; a weak D match, TRBD2 (5 bases). Germline CDR1 SGHRS, CDR2 YFSETQ. Trimming removed 2 bases at V and 7 bases at J, with 16 bases between. The CDR3 totals 15 residues. CDR3: CASSLLSPSINEQFF. In DNA, the CDR3 is TGCGCCAGCAGCTTACTCTCCCCTAGCATAAATGAGCAGTTCTTC.

This clonotype has more than one count but fewer than ten. The CDR3 loop reads CATSDPTGTRGNTGELFF. For the CDR3, the DNA is TGTGCCACCAGTGACCCCACTGGGACGCGCGGGAACACCGGGGAGCTGTTTTTT. This rearrangement joins TRBV24-1 to TRBJ2-2; D is perhaps TRBD1 or TRBD2 (5 bases each). Trimming removed 4 bases at V and 1 base at J, with 18 bases between. CDR3 size: 18 residues. Germline-derived CDR1 and CDR2 are KGHDR and SFDVKD.

This chain connects TRBV7-9 to TRBJ2-1; no clear D. Germline CDR1 is SEHNR and CDR2 is FQNEAQ (reference sequence). The CDR3 runs to 15 residues. V gave up 2 bases and J gave up 2 bases, with 10 bases separating them. CDR3 sequence: CASSLRADAYNEQFF. CDR3 in DNA: TGTGCCAGCAGCTTAAGGGCGGATGCCTACAATGAGCAGTTCTTC. The variable domain in full, completed from reference TRBV7-9 and TRBJ2-1, reads DTGVSQNPRHKITKRGQNVTFRCDPISEHNRLYWYRQTLGQGPEFLTYFQNEAQLEKSRLLSDRFSAERPKGSFSTLEIQRTEQGDSAMYLCASSLRADAYNEQFFGPGTRLTVL.

The V gene is TRBV27, the J gene TRBJ2-5; possible D gene TRBD1, 5 bases. V was cut by 3 bases and J by 5 bases, with 13 bases left in between. The CDR3 spans 14 residues. CDR1 is MNHEY and CDR2 is SMNVEV in the germline V gene (reference sequence). Here the CDR3 reads CASSFFGKGETQYF. CDR3 coding DNA: TGTGCCAGCAGTTTTTTTGGGAAGGGGGAGACCCAGTACTTC.

This clonotype showed up just a few times. CDR3 protein: CASSPYSGGDTEAFF. CDR3 sequence (DNA): TGTGCCAGCTCACCATATAGCGGGGGGGACACTGAAGCTTTCTTT. V and J are TRBV18 and TRBJ1-1; possibly TRBD1 for D (5 bases). Per germline, CDR1 KGHSH and CDR2 LQKENI. CDR3 length equals 15 residues. Trimming cost V 2 bases and J 3 bases, with 13 bases left between them.

The V gene is TRBV20-1, the J gene TRBJ2-7, with 12 bases matching TRBD2. CDR1 is DFQATT, CDR2 SNEGSKA, per germline (reference sequence). Trimming at V came to 6 bases and at J to 5 bases, leaving 8 bases not matched to a gene. The CDR3 extends over 14 amino acids. The CDR3 DNA sequence: TGCAGTGCCAGGCCTAGCGGGGGGGTCGACGAGCAGTACTTC. Translating gives CSARPSGGVDEQYF.

The sample holds a few counts of this clonotype. The chain carries TRBV3-1 and TRBJ2-3; D is tentatively TRBD1 or TRBD2 (6 bases each). This CDR3 has 16 amino acids. From germline, CDR1 is LGHDT and CDR2 YNNKEL (reference sequence). Between the trimmed V and J ends, which lost 1 base and 1 base, there was a span of 12 bases. CDR3 residues: CASSQVRGAGTDTQYF. The DNA for the CDR3 is TGTGCCAGCAGCCAAGTGAGGGGGGCGGGCACAGATACGCAGTATTTT.

This chain joins TRBV6-1 and TRBJ2-5, with 7 bases that match TRBD2. Losses at the gene ends were 5 bases for V and 1 base for J; bases not matched to a gene: 4. Germline assignment: CDR1 MNHNS and CDR2 SASEGT. The length of the CDR3 is 14 residues. The DNA of the CDR3 is TGTGCCAGCAGTCCCGGGGGGACCCAAGAGACCCAGTACTTC. This codes for CASSPGGTQETQYF.

The chain carries TRBV7-8 and TRBJ2-2; D is ambiguous. The germline V gene encodes CDR1 SGHVS and CDR2 FQNEAQ. The germline V and J ends were trimmed by 2 bases and 4 bases, with 8 bases remaining between them. The CDR3 consists of 14 residues. The CDR3 loop is CASSLLSSTGELFF. The CDR3, as DNA: TGTGCCAGCAGCTTATTAAGTTCCACCGGGGAGCTGTTTTTT.

This clonotype was seen a handful of times. The rearrangement links TRBV11-1 to TRBJ2-5; maybe TRBD2 (6 bases). The better agreement between TRBJ2-7 and the DNA end casts doubt on the J call. Germline V lookup: CDR1 SGHAT, CDR2 FQDESV (reference sequence). The CDR3 is 14 residues long. This CDR3 is CASSYVRGGNEQYF. As DNA, the CDR3 is TGTGCCAGCAGCTACGTACGAGGCGGGAACGAGCAGTACTTC.

The chain recombines TRBV4-3 with TRBJ1-1; 8 nucleotides align to TRBD1. The CDR3 totals 18 residues. The germline gives CDR1 LGHNA, CDR2 YSLEER. The V segment lost 0 bases and the J segment 0 bases; nucleotides outside the gene matches: 9. The CDR3 DNA follows: TGCGCCAGCAGCCAAGAGGTCAGGGACAGGTTCTTGAACACTGAAGCTTTCTTT. It translates to CASSQEVRDRFLNTEAFF.

This clonotype has just a few counts. The chain is built from TRBV6-1 and TRBJ2-5; possibly TRBD2 for D (7 bases). Trimming took off 1 base at V and 2 bases at J, with 14 bases between the two ends. This CDR3 has 16 amino acids. From germline, CDR1 is MNHNS and CDR2 SASEGT. In DNA, the CDR3 is TGTGCCAGCAGTGAAGTCGGCGGGGGCTTACAAGAGACCCAGTACTTC. As protein: CASSEVGGGLQETQYF.

This chain's CDR3 is CASRGGMYNEQFF. The CDR3, as DNA: TGTGCCAGCAGAGGGGGCATGTACAATGAGCAGTTCTTC. The V call is TRBV2, the J call TRBJ2-1, with TRBD1 matching over 7 bases. J was trimmed by 4 bases and V by 6 bases; bases with no gene match: 3. Per the germline V gene, CDR1 is SNHLY and CDR2 is FYNNEI. The CDR3 sequence is 13 residues long.

CDR3 region: CASSSFRTSGGPLASTDTQYF. The CDR3 DNA reads TGTGCCAGCAGTTCCTTTCGAACTAGCGGGGGCCCATTAGCTAGCACAGATACGCAGTATTTT. The V gene is TRBV12-3 or TRBV12-4, the J gene TRBJ2-3; 11 nucleotides match TRBD2. J gave up 0 bases and V 4 bases, and 18 bases lay outside the gene matches. This CDR3 is 21 amino acids long.

This clonotype showed up just once. This chain links TRBV24-1 with TRBJ2-3, with D perhaps TRBD1 or TRBD2 (5 bases each). Per germline, CDR1 KGHDR and CDR2 SFDVKD. This CDR3 comprises 13 residues. Trimming removed 12 bases at V and 1 base at J, with 13 bases between. The CDR3 loop reads CACGRGGTDTQYF. The CDR3 DNA follows: TGTGCCTGCGGAAGAGGGGGCACAGATACGCAGTATTTT.

A few counts support this clonotype. The V and J genes are TRBV9 and TRBJ2-4; TRBD2 aligns across 7 bases. The CDR3 runs 14 residues. The V gene's germline CDR1 is SGDLS and CDR2 YYNGEE. Trimming removed 0 bases from V and 8 bases from J; junction bases left unmatched: 5. Here the CDR3 DNA reads TGTGCCAGCAGCGTAGAAGGTGGGAGGGACATTCAGTACTTC. Translated: CASSVEGGRDIQYF.

The rearrangement links TRBV5-1 to TRBJ1-6, with a possible D match to TRBD1 (6 bases). V was shortened by 0 bases and J by 5 bases, with 15 bases between the two germline ends. This CDR3 contains 17 residues. Germline assignment: CDR1 SGHRS and CDR2 YFSETQ. The CDR3 nucleotides are TGCGCCAGCAGCTTGGAGCCAGGGGATTTCGATAATTCACCCCTCCACTTT. Translated, it gives CASSLEPGDFDNSPLHF. The entire variable domain, with the rest obtained from reference TRBV5-1 and TRBJ1-6, is as follows: KAGVTQTPRYLIKTRGQQVTLSCSPISGHRSVSWYQQTPGQGLQFLFEYFSETQRNKGNFPGRFSGRQFSNSRSEMNVSTLELGDSALYLCASSLEPGDFDNSPLHFGNGTRLTVT.

The gene calls are TRBV7-2 and TRBJ2-1, with D uncertain. V was clipped by 3 bases and J by 4 bases, with 10 bases between them. Germline loops: CDR1 SGHTA, CDR2 FQGNSA. The CDR3 extends over 14 amino acids. CDR3 sequence reads: CASSFYSKYNEQFF. DNA for the CDR3: TGTGCCAGCAGCTTTTACAGCAAATACAATGAGCAGTTCTTC.

This clonotype was found many times. This sequence joins TRBV7-6 and TRBJ2-7; D gene ambiguous. Germline V gives CDR1 SGHVS, CDR2 FNYEAQ. The CDR3 contains 13 residues. V shed 1 base and J shed 6 bases, with 10 bases lying between them. The CDR3 region has the DNA TGTGCCAGCAGCTTAGGTATGGCTGGCGAGCAGTACTTC. It specifies CASSLGMAGEQYF.

Notes on this clonotype: No conserved phenylalanine or tryptophan is present at the end of the CDR3, so a read error is the likely explanation. The V and J genes are TRBV4-2 and TRBJ2-4, with a tentative D call TRBD2 (6 bases). Per the germline V gene, CDR1 is LGHNA and CDR2 is YNFKEQ. The V end lost 2 bases, the J end lost 0 bases, and 17 bases lay between the germline ends. The CDR3 covers 18 residues. CDR3 bases: TGTGCCAGCAGCCAAAAGGTGTTGCGGGGCGTAGCCAAAAACATTCAGTACTCC. As protein: CASSQKVLRGVAKNIQYS.